This TCR beta chain was obtained from a study of shared clonotypes between healthy human individuals. Study-wide background: Donors consisted of two women and a few men between 18 and 49. CD4 naive and CD4 memory each took three plates per donor, while CD8 naive took two and CD8 memory one.

Study-wide results and limits: In contrast to clonotypes shared by all four donors, non-shared clonotypes had lower generation probabilities.

Naive CD8 isolation took CD45RO-negative cells positively selected for CCR7 and excluded terminally differentiated effector memory CD45RA+ cells. The assay ran at deep level. Measured with immunoSEQ multiplex PCR; TCRdb has only the in-frame clones, and not every one. The profile shows hundreds of thousands of clones, about 96% of them singletons. Germline V CDR1 and CDR2: LNHNV, YYDKDF (reference sequence). This CDR3 is 15 amino acids long. Trimming took 7 bases from V and 2 from J; bases not matched to a gene: 9. Of note for this clone: Its antigen is unknown.

The origin of this receptor is a woman in her twenties or thirties in good health. Sequencing was done on a sample of naive CD8+ T cells sorted from blood. The rearrangement uses TRBV15 and TRBJ2-7; 9 bases map to TRBD1. This CDR3 is CATTDPGQGPYEQYF. CDR3 in DNA: TGTGCCACCACCGATCCGGGACAGGGTCCCTACGAGCAGTACTTC.